The 3 T cell receptor beta chains in this list originate from one sample, sequenced in a study of Graves' ophthalmopathy and Graves' hyperthyroidism. Amplification of the TCR beta CDR3 regions used RNA transcripts (as template). HTBI primers served in a first-round RT-PCR, which a second-round multiplex PCR followed. TCRdb re-analysed the multiplex PCR reads in MiXCR, keeping a single row per CDR3 protein. The sample has about 380,000 distinct CDR3 sequences, approximately 15% seen once. The sequencing input was peripheral blood. Every receptor here comes from a woman under 30 with stable Graves' hyperthyroidism.

This clonotype was recorded at least ten times. The rearrangement uses TRBV7-9 and TRBJ1-2; perhaps TRBD1 as D (5 bases). CDR1 and CDR2 from the germline V gene are SEHNR and FQNEAQ (reference sequence). The germline V and J ends were trimmed by 7 bases and 6 bases, with 15 bases remaining between them. The CDR3 runs 13 residues. CDR3 bases: TGTGCCAGCACCATTCAAAGGGGTGATGGCTACACCTTC. Its protein product is CASTIQRGDGYTF.

This clonotype showed up many times. J is TRBJ2-7 and V is TRBV12-3 or TRBV12-4; unclear D gene. The V and J ends lost 6 bases and 0 bases respectively, with 12 bases between them. The CDR3 covers 14 residues. In nucleotides, the CDR3 is TGTGCCAGCAGGGTCGGGCCTGGCTCCTACGAGCAGTACTTC. It specifies CASRVGPGSYEQYF.

This clonotype was counted ten times or more. The rearrangement uses TRBV11-3 and TRBJ2-5; 11 bases are shared with TRBD2. Germline CDR1 and CDR2: SGHNT and YENEEA. The ends lost 6 bases at V and 1 base at J; junction bases unmatched: 4. This CDR3 region has 15 residues. CDR3 nucleotides: TGTGCCAGCAGTCTAGCGGGGGGATTCCAAGAGACCCAGTACTTC. Protein: CASSLAGGFQETQYF.